This T cell receptor (beta chain) was captured by sequencing in a study of T cell responses to AZD1222 COVID-19 vaccine. Notes on the study in general: The reported proportion of spike-specific TCRs targeting unmutated variant regions was nearly half. Among vaccine-associated CD4 TCRs, coverage spanned spike, with dominance at 160-218 and 743-854. Once two AZD1222 doses were given, Spike-specific TCR breadth and depth went up. Clonal diversity was possibly underestimated, and white British individuals and females predominated among donors.

The junction had 6 bases not matched to a gene; V was cut back by 4 bases and J by 4 bases. This CDR3 is built from 14 residues. The V gene's germline CDR1 is KGHSH and CDR2 LQKENI. Points on this clone: Its antigen is not identified.

Assay: immunoSEQ multiplex PCR; the TCRdb copy retains only in-frame clones and omits some. The data show 150,000 to 200,000 clones, roughly 94% seen once. The input for sequencing was peripheral blood, taken 28 days after the second AZD1222 dose. The gene calls are TRBV18 and TRBJ2-5; 7 bases map to TRBD1. The clonotype originates from an adult who received the AZD1222 COVID-19 vaccine. CDR3 sequence reads: CASSQTGARETQYF. The CDR3 DNA reads TGTGCCAGCTCACAAACAGGGGCTCGAGAGACCCAGTACTTC. Based on the CDR3 plus reference TRBV18 and TRBJ2-5, the full variable domain is NAGVMQNPRHLVRRRGQEARLRCSPMKGHSHVYWYRQLPEEGLKFMVYLQKENIIDESGMPKERFSAEFPKEGPSILRIQQVVRGDSAAYFCASSQTGARETQYFGPGTRLLVL.